A selection of T cell receptor beta chains follows, all from one sample in a study of blood T cell repertoires in COVID-19. The table came from immunoSEQ multiplex PCR; TCRdb's copy has only in-frame clones and leaves some out. The table records tens of thousands of clones, about four fifths of them present only once. The sample consisted of peripheral blood. The receptors originated from a man in his 70s who had recovered from COVID-19. Both conserved end residues are trimmed from each CDR3. For some rows the clone size is stated as once, few or many, or as a class when expanded; others skip it.

J gene,clone size,V gene,CDR3 protein
TRBJ1-5,-,TRBV6-2/TRBV6-3,ASRPPGQGVKYQPQH
TRBJ2-1,-,TRBV10-1,ASSSPDNEQF
TRBJ2-3,once,TRBV24-1,ATNGRGTDTQY
TRBJ2-2,-,TRBV7-3,ASSIDGGYTGELF
TRBJ2-1,many,TRBV9,ASSTAGGYNEQF
TRBJ2-2,-,TRBV5-1,ASSFGGSTGELF
TRBJ2-1,-,TRBV24-1,ATSDFGYNEQF
TRBJ2-1,-,TRBV5-1,ASSLGGLAGGPGQF
TRBJ2-3,once,TRBV10-3,AISELADTQY
TRBJ2-7,few,TRBV5-6,ASSSAGGYEQY
TRBJ2-3,-,TRBV10-3,AISESAVNTDTQY
TRBJ2-7,-,TRBV18,ASSSQQGASREQY
TRBJ2-2,-,TRBV30,AWGRGPNTGELF
TRBJ2-7,many,TRBV10-1,ASSESLDLAGREQY
TRBJ2-7,-,TRBV5-1,ASSTGQGVSYEQY
TRBJ2-3,-,TRBV11-3,ASSLTGADTQY
TRBJ2-7,-,TRBV6-5,ASSNHMGTKYEQY
TRBJ2-2,once,TRBV28,ASSSDWNTGELF
TRBJ2-3,few,TRBV2,ASSRRGWPDTQY
TRBJ1-1,once,TRBV6-5,ASTPPGQGSPEAF
TRBJ1-5,-,TRBV5-8,ASSLRTGALNQPQH
TRBJ2-3,many,TRBV7-8,ASSLDDWGGTDTQY
TRBJ2-5,-,TRBV19,ASSPMGAAETQY
TRBJ1-1,-,TRBV2,ASSEAFGGGTEAF
TRBJ2-7,-,TRBV4-2,ASSQLTGQGSDEQY
TRBJ1-5,-,TRBV19,ASSSSEGHQPQH
TRBJ2-1,-,TRBV7-7,ASSRLAGGVNEQF
TRBJ2-7,-,TRBV14,ASSHLAGGPYEQY
TRBJ1-1,-,TRBV29-1,SFWARTEVMNTEAF
TRBJ2-7,few,TRBV7-2,ASSSTGGRDYEQY
-,-,TRBV30,AWDQTGYNYEQY
TRBJ1-2,-,TRBV25-1,ASSASWAQGYGYT
TRBJ1-1,-,TRBV9,ASAGQTNTEAF
TRBJ1-5,few,TRBV19,ASSIDLRLRRNQPQH
TRBJ1-2,-,TRBV6-5,ASRLQGASGYT
TRBJ2-7,once,TRBV28,ASSLPTGRQGVLGEQY
TRBJ2-7,-,TRBV29-1,SVGSPSSYEQY
TRBJ2-7,-,TRBV4-3,ASSQDGTTYEQY
TRBJ1-2,-,TRBV5-1,ASSPGQGIHGYT
TRBJ2-2,-,TRBV7-9,ASSSKTSGNTGELF
TRBJ1-5,-,TRBV11-2,ASSLGTGFIGSDQPQH